These T cell receptor beta chains were read from a single sample in a study of blood T cells in healthy people across ages. TCRdb processed the 5' RACE reads anew with MiXCR; each CDR3 protein has one entry. Of around 1,600,000 distinct CDR3 sequences listed, about 45% were seen once; the top ten hold approximately 4.1%. Material: blood. The receptors shown here come from a young woman in good health. Both conserved end residues are part of each CDR3. A D gene is named only where the DNA matches it firmly. Some rows mark clone size as missing; the rest say once, few, many or name a class of expanded clone.

clone_size | d_call | j_call | v_call | cdr3_nt | cdr3_aa
once | TRBD2 | TRBJ2-5 | TRBV3-1 | TGTGCCAGCGCCCCTGCGGGGGGAAAAGAGACCCAGTACTTC | CASAPAGGKETQYF
- | - | TRBJ2-7 | TRBV20-1 | TGCAGTGCTTGGTCTCGGCCATCCTACGAGCAGTACTTC | CSAWSRPSYEQYF
- | - | TRBJ1-2 | TRBV7-9 | TGCGCCAGCAGCTTAGGGGAGACTGGCTATGGCTACACCTTC | CASSLGETGYGYTF
- | - | TRBJ2-1 | TRBV9 | TGTGCCAGCAGCGTAGCGGCAGAATCCTACAATGAGCAGTTCTTC | CASSVAAESYNEQFF
many | - | TRBJ2-5 | TRBV4-3 | TGCGCCAGCAGCCAAACAGATTCCCGGGAGACCCAGTACTTC | CASSQTDSRETQYF
- | TRBD1 | TRBJ2-3 | TRBV27 | TGTGCCAGCAGTTTGGTGTGGACAGGCCCAGATACGCAGTATTTT | CASSLVWTGPDTQYF
- | - | TRBJ1-2 | TRBV4-3 | TGCGCCAGCAGCCAAGTCGACTATGGCTATGGCTACACCTTC | CASSQVDYGYGYTF
once | TRBD1 | TRBJ2-5 | TRBV11-3 | TGTGCCAGCAGCCCAGGACAGGGACGTGGAGAGACCCAGTACTTC | CASSPGQGRGETQYF
few | - | TRBJ2-5 | TRBV6-6 | TGTGCCAGCAGTTACTCTGGGGACCAAGAGACCCAGTACTTC | CASSYSGDQETQYF
- | - | TRBJ2-3 | TRBV18 | TGTGCCAGCTCACCACTCAACCAGGGAGGAAAAGGTGGAAGCACAGATACGCAGTATTTT | CASSPLNQGGKGGSTDTQYF
few | TRBD2 | TRBJ2-5 | TRBV11-2 | TGTGCCAGCAGCTTATACCCCCAGCGGGAGGGAGAGACCCAGTACTTC | CASSLYPQREGETQYF
- | - | TRBJ1-1 | TRBV7-2 | TGTGCCTGCAGCTTGGGCAACTCGAACACTGAAGCTTTCTTT | CACSLGNSNTEAFF
- | - | TRBJ2-3 | TRBV28 | TGTGCCAGCCTTTCTAGGGATACGCAGTATTTT | CASLSRDTQYF
- | - | TRBJ1-2 | TRBV5-1 | TGCGCCAGCAGCTTGGGGCGGGGATTAACTAACTATGGCTACACCTTC | CASSLGRGLTNYGYTF
few | - | TRBJ2-7 | TRBV5-1 | TGCGCCAGCAGCCCGGACGGAAGCTCCTACGAGCAGTACTTC | CASSPDGSSYEQYF
- | TRBD2 | TRBJ2-3 | TRBV20-1 | TGCAGTGCCCTAGCGGAGGCCACAGATACGCAGTATTTT | CSALAEATDTQYF
once | TRBD1 | TRBJ1-6 | TRBV20-1 | TGCAGTGCCCGACAGGGCCATAATTCACCCCTCCACTTT | CSARQGHNSPLHF
- | - | TRBJ2-1 | TRBV7-6 | TGTGCCAGCAGCTCCCCCCCGGCATACAATGAGCAGTTCTTC | CASSSPPAYNEQFF
few | - | TRBJ2-7 | TRBV29-1 | TGCAGCGTTGGTGGGCAGGGGTTCTACGAGCAGTACTTC | CSVGGQGFYEQYF
- | - | TRBJ2-5 | TRBV4-3 | TGCGCCAGCAGCCAAGCTTATAGCGGACAAGAGACCCAGTACTTC | CASSQAYSGQETQYF
- | - | TRBJ2-3 | TRBV5-8 | TGTGCCAGCACCCCGCGGGGGCTAGCGTATAGCACAGATACGCAGTATTTT | CASTPRGLAYSTDTQYF
- | - | TRBJ2-3 | TRBV7-2 | TGTGCCAGCAGCTTAGGTCCGTCGGGACTTACCACAGATACGCAGTATTTT | CASSLGPSGLTTDTQYF
- | - | TRBJ2-1 | TRBV12-3/TRBV12-4 | TGTGCCGGCAAAAACAGGGACGAGCAGTTCTTC | CAGKNRDEQFF
- | - | TRBJ1-1 | TRBV2 | TGTGCCAGCAGTGAAAACGGTGCCACTGAAGCTTTCTTT | CASSENGATEAFF
few | - | TRBJ2-1 | TRBV20-1 | TGCAGTGCTAGAGATGGTGGGGGGCGCTACAATGAGCAGTTCTTC | CSARDGGGRYNEQFF
many | - | TRBJ2-1 | TRBV12-3/TRBV12-4 | TGTGCCAGCAGTTTAACCGTCAATGAGCAGTTCTTC | CASSLTVNEQFF
- | - | TRBJ1-2 | TRBV29-1 | TGCAGCGCCCACACCGGGACACCAATCTATGGCTACACCTTC | CSAHTGTPIYGYTF
- | - | TRBJ1-5 | TRBV27 | TGTGCCAGCAGTTTAAGTCTGCCTTTAAGCCAGCCCCAGCATTTT | CASSLSLPLSQPQHF
few | TRBD2 | TRBJ2-3 | TRBV4-3 | TGCGCCAGCAGCCCATCTAGCGGGGGAAGCACAGATACGCAGTATTTT | CASSPSSGGSTDTQYF
- | - | TRBJ2-6 | TRBV5-4 | TGTGCCAGCAGCCGGGACGCAGGCTCTGGGGCCAACGTCCTGACTTTC | CASSRDAGSGANVLTF
few | - | TRBJ2-7 | TRBV4-3 | TGCGCCAGCAGCCAAGGGGATTCCTACAATGAGCAGTACTTC | CASSQGDSYNEQYF
few | - | TRBJ2-4 | TRBV20-1 | TGCAGTGCAGTTAGAGGAGCCAAAAACATTCAGTACTTC | CSAVRGAKNIQYF
- | TRBD1 | TRBJ2-5 | TRBV12-3/TRBV12-4 | TGTGCCAGCAGTTGGGGGGACAGGGTGGGAGAGACCCAGTACTTC | CASSWGDRVGETQYF
- | TRBD2 | TRBJ2-1 | TRBV20-1 | TGCAGTGCTAGAAAACTAGCGGGAATGGTTGATGAGCAGTTCTTC | CSARKLAGMVDEQFF
many | - | TRBJ2-1 | TRBV29-1 | TGCAGCGAGTTGTCGTACAATGAGCAGTTCTTC | CSELSYNEQFF
many | - | TRBJ1-1 | TRBV12-3/TRBV12-4 | TGTGCCAGCAGGCCCCGGGGGCGAGGGACTGAAGCTTTCTTT | CASRPRGRGTEAFF
- | - | TRBJ1-6 | TRBV5-1 | TGCGCCAGCAGCTTTGGTTCGCGTGAAAATTCACCCCTCCACTTT | CASSFGSRENSPLHF
- | TRBD1 | TRBJ1-4 | TRBV25-1 | TGTGCCAGCAGTGAATGGGGGACAGGGGATGGACTGTTTTTT | CASSEWGTGDGLFF
- | TRBD1 | TRBJ1-3 | TRBV29-1 | TGCAGCGTTGCGGCAGGGGGATCTGGAAACACCATATATTTT | CSVAAGGSGNTIYF
few | - | TRBJ1-4 | TRBV4-3 | TGCGCCAGCAGCCATAGACAGTCAACTAATGAAAAACTGTTTTTT | CASSHRQSTNEKLFF
few | TRBD1 | TRBJ2-1 | TRBV6-6 | TGTGCCAGCACCGACAGGGGGCAAGGTTGTGAGCAGTTCTTC | CASTDRGQGCEQFF
- | TRBD1 | TRBJ1-3 | TRBV2 | TGTGCCAGCAGGGGAACTACAGGGGTCTCTGGAAACACCATATATTTT | CASRGTTGVSGNTIYF
- | TRBD1 | TRBJ2-1 | TRBV27 | TGTGCCAGCAGTTCCCAAGGGACAGGGGGCCGTAATGAGCAGTTCTTC | CASSSQGTGGRNEQFF
- | TRBD2 | TRBJ2-1 | TRBV2 | TGTGCCACCTCCGGGACTAGAACCTACAATGAGCAGTTCTTC | CATSGTRTYNEQFF
- | TRBD1 | TRBJ1-2 | TRBV18 | TGTGCCAGCCCACCTCGGACAGGCGACTATGGCTACACCTTC | CASPPRTGDYGYTF
- | - | TRBJ2-3 | TRBV29-1 | TGCAGCGTTGTGGGACTGCCCTCAGATACGCAGTATTTT | CSVVGLPSDTQYF
few | TRBD2 | TRBJ2-7 | TRBV7-6 | TGTGCCAGCAGCTTAGGTGCTGGGGGAGGGTACGAGCAGTACTTC | CASSLGAGGGYEQYF
few | - | TRBJ2-7 | TRBV28 | TGTGCCACCAAGATGACAGGTACCTACGAGCAGTACTTC | CATKMTGTYEQYF
many | TRBD2 | TRBJ2-1 | TRBV7-3 | TGTGCCAGCAGCTTTTCGGGAGGCTACAATGAGCAGTTCTTC | CASSFSGGYNEQFF
- | TRBD1 | TRBJ1-2 | TRBV7-9 | TGTGCCAGCAGACGGGCGGGACAGGGACTTTATGGCTACACCTTC | CASRRAGQGLYGYTF
- | TRBD1 | TRBJ1-3 | TRBV6-1 | TGTGCCAGCATTAAGGACAGGGCTGGAAACACCATATATTTT | CASIKDRAGNTIYF
- | - | TRBJ2-2 | TRBV24-1 | TGTGCCACCAGCCAGGGGCGCGGGGAGCTGTTTTTT | CATSQGRGELFF
- | - | TRBJ1-1 | TRBV25-1 | TGTGCCAGCAGTCCCCAGGGCTGGGGCACTGAAGCTTTCTTT | CASSPQGWGTEAFF
- | TRBD2 | TRBJ2-1 | TRBV27 | TGTGCCAGCAGTTCGGTAGGCACTAGCGGGATGTCCAATGAGCAGTTCTTC | CASSSVGTSGMSNEQFF